This T cell receptor (beta chain) was recorded in a study of blood T cell repertoires in COVID-19. For the study at large: Sources were T cells, B-cell-depleted T cells, or PBMCs; the material itself was cDNA or gDNA.

V trimming: 3 bases; J trimming: 6 bases; junction bases outside the gene matches: 8. The CDR3 consists of 14 residues. Germline values: CDR1 SGDLS, CDR2 YYNGEE. Libraries were prepared by immunoSEQ multiplex PCR; TCRdb keeps only in-frame clonotypes and omits some of them. The data contain 150,000 to 200,000 clones, around 90% of them singletons. The sample taken for sequencing was peripheral blood. This receptor was identified in a man aged 40-55 years with acute or convalescent COVID-19. The V call is TRBV9, the J call TRBJ1-2; 7 bases match TRBD1. In DNA form, the CDR3 reads TGTGCCAGCAGCGCCCGAACAGGGGTAGATGGCTACACCTTC. Protein: CASSARTGVDGYTF.